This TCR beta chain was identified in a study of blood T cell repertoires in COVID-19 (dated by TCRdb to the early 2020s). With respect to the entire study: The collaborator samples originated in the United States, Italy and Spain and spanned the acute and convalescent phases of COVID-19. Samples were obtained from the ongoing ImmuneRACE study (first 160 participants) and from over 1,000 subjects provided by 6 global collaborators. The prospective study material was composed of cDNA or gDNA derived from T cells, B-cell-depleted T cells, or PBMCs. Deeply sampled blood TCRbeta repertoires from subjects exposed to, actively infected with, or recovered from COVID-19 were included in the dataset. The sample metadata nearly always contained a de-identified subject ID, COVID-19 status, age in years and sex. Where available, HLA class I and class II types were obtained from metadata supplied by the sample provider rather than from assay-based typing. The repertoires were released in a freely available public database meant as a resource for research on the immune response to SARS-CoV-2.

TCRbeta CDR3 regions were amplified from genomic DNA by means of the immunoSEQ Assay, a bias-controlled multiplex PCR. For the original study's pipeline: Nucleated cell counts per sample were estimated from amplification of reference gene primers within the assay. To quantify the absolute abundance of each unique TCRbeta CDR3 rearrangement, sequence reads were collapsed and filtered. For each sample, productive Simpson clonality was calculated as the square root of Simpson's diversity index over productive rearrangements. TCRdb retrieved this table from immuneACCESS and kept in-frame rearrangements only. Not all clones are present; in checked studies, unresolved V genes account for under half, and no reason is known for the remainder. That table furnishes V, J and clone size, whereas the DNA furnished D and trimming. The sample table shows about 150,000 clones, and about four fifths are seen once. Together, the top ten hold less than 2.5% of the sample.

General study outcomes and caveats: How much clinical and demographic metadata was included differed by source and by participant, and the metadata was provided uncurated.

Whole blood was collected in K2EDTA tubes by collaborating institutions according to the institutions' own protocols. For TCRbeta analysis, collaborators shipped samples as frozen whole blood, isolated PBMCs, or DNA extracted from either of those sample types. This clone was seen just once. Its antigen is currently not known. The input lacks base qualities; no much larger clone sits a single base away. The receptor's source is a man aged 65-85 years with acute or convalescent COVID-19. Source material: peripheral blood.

The DNA sequence follows: TGCGCCACCTCCGGAGGCGGAACTGGGGCCAACGTCCTGACTTTC. This translates into CATSGGGTGANVLTF. The sequence joins TRBV5-1 to TRBJ2-6; TRBD2 might be the D gene, on 5 matching bases. The germline V gene provides CDR1 SGHRS and CDR2 YFSETQ. V is pared back by 9 bases and J by 2 bases, with 15 bases lying between the germline termini. Including cysteine and phenylalanine, the CDR3 has 15 amino acids. Only CDR3 DNA remains: 45 bases, in frame from the first base.